A selection of T cell receptor beta chains follows, all from one sample in a study of siplizumab effects on memory and regulatory T cells. Assay used: immunoSEQ multiplex PCR; TCRdb lists only in-frame clones, some missing. In the table there are over 100,000 clones, 92% of which are singletons. The material sequenced was Tregs sorted from blood. These receptors were obtained from a human donor in good health. Both conserved end residues are part of each CDR3. The order of the fields is V gene, clone size, D gene, J gene, CDR3 DNA, CDR3 protein. A D gene is named only where the DNA matches it firmly. The size of a clone is reported for some rows only, either as once, few or many, or as a class for expanded clones.

v_call: TRBV30
clone_size: NA
d_call: TRBD1
j_call: TRBJ2-1
cdr3_nt: TGTGCCTGGGACAGGGGGCGAAATGAGCAGTTCTTC
cdr3_aa: CAWDRGRNEQFF

v_call: TRBV2
clone_size: NA
d_call: NA
j_call: TRBJ1-2
cdr3_nt: TGTGCAAGCAGAGCGGGGGGGGACTATGGCTACACCTTC
cdr3_aa: CASRAGGDYGYTF

v_call: TRBV19
clone_size: once
d_call: NA
j_call: TRBJ1-4
cdr3_nt: TGTGCCAGTAAGGGGACTGCAACTAATGAAAAACTGTTTTTT
cdr3_aa: CASKGTATNEKLFF

v_call: TRBV5-8
clone_size: once
d_call: NA
j_call: TRBJ2-7
cdr3_nt: TGTGCCAGCAGGCCCCGGGACTTCCGTTCCTACGAGCAGTACTTC
cdr3_aa: CASRPRDFRSYEQYF

v_call: TRBV18
clone_size: NA
d_call: NA
j_call: TRBJ2-7
cdr3_nt: TGTGCCAGCTCACCCGGCACGGGACACAAGGGGTTCGAGCAGTACTTC
cdr3_aa: CASSPGTGHKGFEQYF

v_call: TRBV6-5
clone_size: NA
d_call: NA
j_call: TRBJ1-1
cdr3_nt: TGTGCCAGCAGAGGTAGTGAAGCTTTCTTT
cdr3_aa: CASRGSEAFF

v_call: TRBV6-1
clone_size: NA
d_call: TRBD2
j_call: TRBJ2-7
cdr3_nt: TGTGCCAGCAGTAAGGGACTACTGGTGTCCTACGAGCAGTACTTC
cdr3_aa: CASSKGLLVSYEQYF

v_call: TRBV18
clone_size: few
d_call: NA
j_call: TRBJ1-2
cdr3_nt: TGTGCCAGCTCACCACAGGGGTCTCCTTTTAGCTATGGCTACACCTTC
cdr3_aa: CASSPQGSPFSYGYTF

v_call: TRBV10-3
clone_size: NA
d_call: TRBD1
j_call: TRBJ1-1
cdr3_nt: TGTGCCATCAGTGAGGTCGGACAGGGGGGTACTGAAGCTTTCTTT
cdr3_aa: CAISEVGQGGTEAFF

v_call: TRBV7-2
clone_size: NA
d_call: TRBD2
j_call: TRBJ2-7
cdr3_nt: TGTGCCAGCAGGAGGACGAGCGGGACTGCCCTTTACGAGCAGTACTTC
cdr3_aa: CASRRTSGTALYEQYF

v_call: TRBV6-5
clone_size: once
d_call: NA
j_call: TRBJ1-2
cdr3_nt: TGTGCCAGCAGTTACTCGGTCGGCGGAAACTATGGCTACACCTTC
cdr3_aa: CASSYSVGGNYGYTF

v_call: TRBV6-5
clone_size: once
d_call: NA
j_call: TRBJ2-7
cdr3_nt: TGTGCCAGCAGTTACCTCAGCGGACATCGGATTGGAGAGCAGTACTTC
cdr3_aa: CASSYLSGHRIGEQYF

v_call: TRBV7-2
clone_size: NA
d_call: TRBD2
j_call: TRBJ2-1
cdr3_nt: TGTGCCAGCAGCGTCGGGGGGGCCTGGGATGAGCAGTTCTTC
cdr3_aa: CASSVGGAWDEQFF